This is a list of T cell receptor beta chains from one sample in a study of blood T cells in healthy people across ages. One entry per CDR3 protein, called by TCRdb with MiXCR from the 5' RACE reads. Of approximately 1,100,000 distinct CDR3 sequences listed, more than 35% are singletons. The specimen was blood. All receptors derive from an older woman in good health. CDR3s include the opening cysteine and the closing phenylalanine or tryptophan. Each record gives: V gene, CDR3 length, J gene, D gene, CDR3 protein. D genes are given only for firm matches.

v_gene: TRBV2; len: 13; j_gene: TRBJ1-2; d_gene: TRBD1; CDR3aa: CASMDRAYYGYTF
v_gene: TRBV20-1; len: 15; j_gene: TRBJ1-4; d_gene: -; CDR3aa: CSATPEAGANEKLFF
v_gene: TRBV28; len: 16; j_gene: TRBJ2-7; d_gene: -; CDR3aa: CASTLLGGVAGYEQYF
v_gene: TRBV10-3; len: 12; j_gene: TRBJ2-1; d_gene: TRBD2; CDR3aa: CALGGLGNEQFF
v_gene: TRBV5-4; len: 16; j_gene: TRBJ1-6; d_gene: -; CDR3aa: CASSLSGQRYNSPLHF
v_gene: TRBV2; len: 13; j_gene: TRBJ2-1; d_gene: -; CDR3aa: CASRGGLYNEQFF
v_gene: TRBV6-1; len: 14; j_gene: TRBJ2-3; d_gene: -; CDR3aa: CASSEIDGTDTQYF
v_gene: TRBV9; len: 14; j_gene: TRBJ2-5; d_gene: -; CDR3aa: CASSPSGTEETQYF
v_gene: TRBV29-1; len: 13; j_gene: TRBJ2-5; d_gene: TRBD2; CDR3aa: CSVEGLAGKKQYF
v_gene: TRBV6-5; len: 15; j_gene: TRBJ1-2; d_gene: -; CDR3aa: CASSYSAGEAYGYTF
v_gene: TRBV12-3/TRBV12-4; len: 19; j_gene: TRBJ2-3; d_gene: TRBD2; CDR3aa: CASRLYSSGRAVYTDTQYF
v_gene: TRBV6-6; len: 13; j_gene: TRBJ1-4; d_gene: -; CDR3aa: CASSYSQSEKLFF
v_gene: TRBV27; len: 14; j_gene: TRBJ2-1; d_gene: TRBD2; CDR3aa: CASRKRGARGEQFF
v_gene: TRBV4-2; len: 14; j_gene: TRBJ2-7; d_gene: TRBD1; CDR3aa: CASSPAGTGNEQYF
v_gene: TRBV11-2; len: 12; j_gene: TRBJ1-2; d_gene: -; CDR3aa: CASSFVGSGYTF
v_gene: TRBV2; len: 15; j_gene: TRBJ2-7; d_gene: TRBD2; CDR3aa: CASSEISGDSYEQYF
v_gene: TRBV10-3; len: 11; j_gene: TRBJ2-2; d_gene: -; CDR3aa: CAIAGAGELFF
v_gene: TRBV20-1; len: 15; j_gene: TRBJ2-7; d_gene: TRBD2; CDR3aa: CSARDGASGRDEQYF
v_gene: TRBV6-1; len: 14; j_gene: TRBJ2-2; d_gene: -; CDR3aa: CASSEAPTTGELFF
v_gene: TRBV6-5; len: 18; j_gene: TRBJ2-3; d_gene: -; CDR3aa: CASSYGSQRIPPGDTQYF
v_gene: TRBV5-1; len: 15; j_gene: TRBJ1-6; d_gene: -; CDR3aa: CASSPLGTDNSPLHF
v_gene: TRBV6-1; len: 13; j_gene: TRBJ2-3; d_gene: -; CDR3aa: CASSEVLGNTQYF
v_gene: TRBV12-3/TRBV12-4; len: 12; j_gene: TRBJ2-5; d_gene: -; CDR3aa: CASRRTEETQYF
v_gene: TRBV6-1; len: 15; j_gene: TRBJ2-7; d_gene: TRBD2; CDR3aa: CASSLRTRTAYEQYF
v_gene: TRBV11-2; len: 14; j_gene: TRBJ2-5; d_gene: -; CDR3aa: CASNDLEGQETQYF
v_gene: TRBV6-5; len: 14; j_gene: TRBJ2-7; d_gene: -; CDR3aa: CASSYPGTAGEQYF
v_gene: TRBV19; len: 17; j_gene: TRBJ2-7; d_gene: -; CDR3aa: CASSTTLTRRNSYEQYF
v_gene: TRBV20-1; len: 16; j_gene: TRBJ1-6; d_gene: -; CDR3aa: CSARDRGDVRGSPLHF
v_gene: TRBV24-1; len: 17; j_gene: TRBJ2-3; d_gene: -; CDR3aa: CATSDLSKGETTDTQYF
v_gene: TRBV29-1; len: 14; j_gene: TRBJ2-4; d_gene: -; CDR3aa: CSVQGRLAKNIQYF
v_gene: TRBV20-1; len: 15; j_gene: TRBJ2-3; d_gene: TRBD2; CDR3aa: CSARASGSSTDTQYF
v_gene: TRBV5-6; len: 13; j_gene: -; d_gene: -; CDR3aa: CASSATGFYEQYF
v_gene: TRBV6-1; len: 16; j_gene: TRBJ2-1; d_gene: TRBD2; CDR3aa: CASRGLSGRDGNEQFF
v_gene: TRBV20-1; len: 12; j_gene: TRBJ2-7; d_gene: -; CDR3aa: CSASGIGYEQYF
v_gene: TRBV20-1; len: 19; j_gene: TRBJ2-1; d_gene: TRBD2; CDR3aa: CSARDWRVAGGPFYNEQFF
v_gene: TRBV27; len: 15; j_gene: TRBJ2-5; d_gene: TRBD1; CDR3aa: CASTAYGTGQETQYF
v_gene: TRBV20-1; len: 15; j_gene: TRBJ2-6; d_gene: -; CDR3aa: CSARDTISGANVLTF